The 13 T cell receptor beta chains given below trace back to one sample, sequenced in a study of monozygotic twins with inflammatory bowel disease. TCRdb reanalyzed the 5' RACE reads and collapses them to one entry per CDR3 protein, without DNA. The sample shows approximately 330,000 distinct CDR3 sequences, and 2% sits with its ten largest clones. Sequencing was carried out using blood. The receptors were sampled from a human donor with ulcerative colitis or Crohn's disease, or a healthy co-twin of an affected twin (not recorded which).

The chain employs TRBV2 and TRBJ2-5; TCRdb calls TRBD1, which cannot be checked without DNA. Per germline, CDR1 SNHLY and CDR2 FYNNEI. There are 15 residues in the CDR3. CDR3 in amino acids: CASSDSRGRSETQYF.

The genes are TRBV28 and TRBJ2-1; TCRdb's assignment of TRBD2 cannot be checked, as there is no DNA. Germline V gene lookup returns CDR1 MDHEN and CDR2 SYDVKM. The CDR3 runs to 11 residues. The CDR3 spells CASSLGLGRFF.

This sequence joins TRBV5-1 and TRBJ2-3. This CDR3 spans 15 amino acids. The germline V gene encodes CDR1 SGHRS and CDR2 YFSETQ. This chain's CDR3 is CASSWRTDSTDTQYF.

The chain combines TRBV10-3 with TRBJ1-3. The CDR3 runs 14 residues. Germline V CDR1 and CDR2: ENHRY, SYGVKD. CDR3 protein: CATVGQDSGNTIYF.

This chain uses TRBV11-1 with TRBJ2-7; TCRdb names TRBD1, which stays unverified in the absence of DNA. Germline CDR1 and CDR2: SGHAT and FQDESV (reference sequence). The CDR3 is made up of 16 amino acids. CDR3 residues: CASSENRGTGGAEQYF.

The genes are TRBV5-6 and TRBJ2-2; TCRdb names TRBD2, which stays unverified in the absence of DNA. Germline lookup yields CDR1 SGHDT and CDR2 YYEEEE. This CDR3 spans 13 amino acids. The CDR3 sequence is CASSFLGLGELFF.

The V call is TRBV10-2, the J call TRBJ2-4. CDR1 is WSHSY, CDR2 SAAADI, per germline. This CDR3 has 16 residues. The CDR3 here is CASSELNRVVKNIQYF.

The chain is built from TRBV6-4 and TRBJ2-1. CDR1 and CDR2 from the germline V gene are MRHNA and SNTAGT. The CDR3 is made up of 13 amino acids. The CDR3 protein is CAGLASSYNEQFF.

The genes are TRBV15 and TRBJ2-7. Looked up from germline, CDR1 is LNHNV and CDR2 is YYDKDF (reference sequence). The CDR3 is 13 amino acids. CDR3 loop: CATSRDLAYEQYF. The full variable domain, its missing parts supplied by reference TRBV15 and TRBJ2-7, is DAMVIQNPRYQVTQFGKPVTLSCSQTLNHNVMYWYQQKSSQAPKLLFHYYDKDFNNEADTPDNFQSRRPNTSFCFLDIRSPGLGDTAMYLCATSRDLAYEQYFGPGTRLTVT.

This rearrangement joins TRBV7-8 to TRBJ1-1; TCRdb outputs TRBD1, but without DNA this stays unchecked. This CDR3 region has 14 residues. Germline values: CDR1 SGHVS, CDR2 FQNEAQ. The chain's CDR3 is CASSPGRTNYEAFF.

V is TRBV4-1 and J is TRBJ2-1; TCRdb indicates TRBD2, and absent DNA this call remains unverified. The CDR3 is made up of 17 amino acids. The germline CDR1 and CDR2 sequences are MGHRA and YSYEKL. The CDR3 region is CASSQDETSALNNEQFF.

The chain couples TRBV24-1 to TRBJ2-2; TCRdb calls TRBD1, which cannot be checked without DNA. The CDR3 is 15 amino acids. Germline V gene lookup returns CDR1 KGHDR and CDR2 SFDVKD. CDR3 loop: CATSETAANTGELFF.

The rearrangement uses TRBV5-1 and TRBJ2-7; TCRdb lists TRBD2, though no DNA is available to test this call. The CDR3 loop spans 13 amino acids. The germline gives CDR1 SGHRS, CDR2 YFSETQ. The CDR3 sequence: CASSADRGYEQYF.